The 21 T cell receptor beta chains below were found in one sample sequenced in a study of regulatory T cells in long-lasting Graves disease. Specified time point: newly diagnosed GD, antithyroid drugs for less than 3 months. With RNA extracted from PBMCs as input, the TCR library was made. For TCR beta, libraries came from iRepertoire HTBI primers and Arm-PCR of CDR3 regions. TCRdb reanalysed the multiplex PCR reads using MiXCR and keeps one entry per CDR3 protein. This sample carries roughly 520,000 distinct CDR3 sequences, around 13% of them seen once, and the ten largest clones take roughly 9.3%. These data also formed part of another study, on T cells in Graves' hyperthyroidism and ophthalmopathy.

The sequenced sample was peripheral blood mononuclear cells (PBMCs), obtained at new diagnosis, from a patient treated with antithyroid drugs. The receptors stem from a woman in her twenties or thirties with Graves disease.

This clonotype came up many times. The chain couples TRBV11-2 to TRBJ2-3; D may match TRBD1 or TRBD2 (5 bases each). Germline CDR1 is SGHAT and CDR2 is FQNNGV. This CDR3 is built from 16 residues. Trimming took 3 bases from V and 3 from J, leaving 16 bases between them. The CDR3 DNA follows: TGTGCCAGCAGCTTGTTCCCAACCGGGGCTACAGATACGCAGTATTTT. Translated, it gives CASSLFPTGATDTQYF.

Details on this clonotype: A much larger clone lies one base from this, so it may be a read error. As the CDR3 is not closed by the conserved phenylalanine or tryptophan, this likely results from a read error. J is TRBJ2-5 and V is TRBV20-1; 14 bases are shared with TRBD2. Germline V CDR1 and CDR2: DFQATT, SNEGSKA (reference sequence). The length of the CDR3 is 17 residues. The ends lost 6 bases at V and 6 bases at J; junction bases unmatched: 15. CDR3 DNA sequence: TGCAGTGCGAGGGGGGGACTAGCGGGAGTCGGGAGGAAGACCCAGTACGTC. This codes for CSARGGLAGVGRKTQYV.

This clonotype was detected a few times. The rearrangement uses TRBV7-9 and TRBJ1-2, with D hard to call. The V gene's germline CDR1 is SEHNR and CDR2 FQNEAQ (reference sequence). V was clipped by 5 bases and J by 0 bases, with 25 bases between them. This CDR3 has 19 amino acids. CDR3 in DNA: TGTGCCAGCAGCCCGCCGGGCTACTGGGGAAGCACAACTAACTATGGCTACACCTTC. It codes for CASSPPGYWGSTTNYGYTF. Drawing the rest from reference TRBV7-9 and TRBJ1-2, the complete variable domain is DTGVSQNPRHKITKRGQNVTFRCDPISEHNRLYWYRQTLGQGPEFLTYFQNEAQLEKSRLLSDRFSAERPKGSFSTLEIQRTEQGDSAMYLCASSPPGYWGSTTNYGYTFGSGTRLTVV.

This clonotype was seen at least ten times. The chain is built from TRBV29-1 and TRBJ1-1; D is unclear. Deletions cut 4 bases from V and 3 bases from J, with 15 bases between. Germline V gene lookup returns CDR1 SQVTM and CDR2 ANQGSEA. The CDR3 runs 14 residues. In DNA form, the CDR3 reads TGCAGCGTTGTATTCCGCGAGGTAGACACTGAAGCTTTCTTT. Protein product: CSVVFREVDTEAFF.

This clonotype was detected a few times. The V and J genes are TRBV19 and TRBJ1-1; 7 positions agree with TRBD1. Per germline, CDR1 LNHDA and CDR2 SQIVND (reference sequence). The CDR3 has 13 residues. The junction had 6 bases not matched to a gene; V was cut back by 3 bases and J by 8 bases. The CDR3 DNA reads as TGTGCCAGTAGTATGAAGGGACAGCGGGAAGCTTTCTTT. Its translation: CASSMKGQREAFF.

This clonotype was counted many times. The V gene is TRBV5-1, the J gene TRBJ2-1; 9 bases are shared with TRBD2. With V trimmed by 5 bases and J by 5 bases, 2 bases remained unmatched. The CDR3 is made up of 13 amino acids. Germline V gene sequence: CDR1 SGHRS, CDR2 YFSETQ. In DNA form, the CDR3 reads TGCGCCAGCAGGACTAGCGGACACAATGAGCAGTTCTTC. Its protein product is CASRTSGHNEQFF.

The chain couples TRBV9 to TRBJ2-1; D may be TRBD1 (6 bases). Germline CDR1 and CDR2: SGDLS and YYNGEE. This CDR3 contains 16 residues. Trimming shortened V by 0 bases and J by 1 base, and 11 bases separated the two germline ends. The CDR3 sequence is CASSVAGRGSYNEQFF. The CDR3 bases are TGTGCCAGCAGCGTAGCAGGCAGGGGTTCCTACAATGAGCAGTTCTTC.

The V and J genes are TRBV27 and TRBJ1-2, with TRBD1 identical over 8 bases. The V segment lost 3 bases and the J segment 8 bases; nucleotides outside the gene matches: 14. Germline CDR1 is MNHEY and CDR2 is SMNVEV (reference sequence). CDR3 size: 16 residues. The CDR3 loop reads CASSFYPRQGAQGYTF. The CDR3 region has the DNA TGTGCCAGCAGTTTTTATCCACGGCAGGGGGCACAAGGCTACACCTTC.

This clonotype has a count of ten or more. The chain couples TRBV5-1 to TRBJ1-6; weak D call: TRBD1 (6 bases). The CDR3 is 16 amino acids. Germline assignment: CDR1 SGHRS and CDR2 YFSETQ. The ends were cut back, 1 base at V and 1 base at J, with 9 bases in the middle. The CDR3: CASSLLGASYNSPLHF. For the CDR3, the DNA is TGCGCCAGCAGCTTGTTGGGGGCGTCCTATAATTCACCCCTCCACTTT.

This clonotype was seen a few times. At one end, the junction sequence differs from germline, possibly due to a read error. This rearrangement joins TRBV10-3 to TRBJ1-4; maybe TRBD1 (6 bases). Per germline, CDR1 ENHRY and CDR2 SYGVKD. This CDR3 has 14 residues. CDR3 DNA: TGTGCCATCAGTGGGGGCAGGGGAGATGAAAAACTGTCTTTT. Its translation is CAISGGRGDEKLSF.

The sample holds many counts of this clonotype. V is TRBV11-2 and J is TRBJ2-7, with D unresolved. Germline loops: CDR1 SGHAT, CDR2 FQNNGV. CDR3 size: 12 residues. The V gene lost 2 bases and the J gene lost 5 bases, with 7 bases spanning the gap. For the CDR3, the DNA is TGTGCCAGCAGCTTATTGGGTAACGAGCAGTACTTC. Its translation is CASSLLGNEQYF.

This clonotype was observed at least ten times. This chain links TRBV12-3 or TRBV12-4 with TRBJ2-3, with D possibly TRBD2 on 5 matching bases. The V end lost 6 bases, the J end lost 3 bases, and 10 bases lay between the germline ends. This CDR3 comprises 13 residues. DNA of the CDR3: TGTGCCAGCAGGGACTTTTGGACAGATACGCAGTATTTT. As protein: CASRDFWTDTQYF.

As for this clonotype: A read error is likely, as this CDR3 ends without the conserved phenylalanine or tryptophan. The chain combines TRBV6-9 with TRBJ2-5; no definite D call. The length of the CDR3 is 15 residues. Deletions cut 3 bases from V and 5 bases from J, with 16 bases between. In germline, CDR1 is MNHGY, CDR2 SVAAGI. CDR3 protein: CASSYPTWLKETQYL. CDR3 DNA: TGTGCCAGCAGTTACCCTACATGGCTTAAGGAGACCCAGTACCTC.

This clonotype appeared many times. The V and J genes are TRBV4-1 and TRBJ1-4; no reliable D call. Germline lookup yields CDR1 MGHRA and CDR2 YSYEKL. The germline V and J ends were trimmed by 3 bases and 0 bases, with 11 bases remaining between them. This CDR3 contains 16 residues. CDR3 bases: TGCGCCAGCAGCCATCCGATCGGCGCAACTAATGAAAAACTGTTTTTT. It translates to CASSHPIGATNEKLFF.

This clonotype was counted ten times or more. V usage is TRBV5-1 and J usage is TRBJ2-1, with a possible D match to TRBD2 (6 bases). CDR3 length: 15 amino acids. Trimming removed 7 bases from V and 5 bases from J, with 19 bases in between. CDR1 is SGHRS and CDR2 is YFSETQ in the germline V gene. CDR3 sequence: CASGTTGTLDNEQFF. DNA of the CDR3: TGCGCCAGCGGCACCACCGGGACTCTCGACAATGAGCAGTTCTTC.

This clonotype appeared a few times. The chain links TRBV6-9 to TRBJ2-3, with TRBD2 matching 9 bases. The CDR3 loop spans 16 amino acids. Germline loops: CDR1 MNHGY, CDR2 SVAAGI. V trimming: 3 bases; J trimming: 3 bases; junction bases outside the gene matches: 7. The CDR3 bases are TGTGCCAGCAGTTACTCTTTTAGCGGGAGTACAGATACGCAGTATTTT. It yields the protein CASSYSFSGSTDTQYF.

This clonotype was seen at least ten times. The genes are TRBV28 and TRBJ2-5; tentatively, D is TRBD1 (5 bases). Per the germline V gene, CDR1 is MDHEN and CDR2 is SYDVKM. The germline V and J ends were trimmed by 1 base and 4 bases, with 16 bases remaining between them. This CDR3 contains 16 residues. CDR3 sequence: CASSLFNRQVRETQYF. The CDR3 DNA is TGTGCCAGCAGTTTATTCAACAGGCAAGTCCGAGAGACCCAGTACTTC.

This clonotype came up many times. The V call is TRBV6-1, the J call TRBJ1-3; D remains unclear. Trimming took 5 bases from V and 6 from J, leaving 14 bases between them. Germline V gene lookup returns CDR1 MNHNS and CDR2 SASEGT. This CDR3 region has 14 residues. This CDR3 reads CASSKYSYPNTIYF. The CDR3 DNA follows: TGTGCCAGCAGTAAATACAGCTACCCAAACACCATATATTTT.

This clonotype was found a few times. The chain recombines TRBV15 with TRBJ2-7, with 8 bases matching TRBD2. V lost 4 bases to trimming and J lost 6 bases; unmatched junction nucleotides: 8. This CDR3 has 14 residues. Germline assignment: CDR1 LNHNV and CDR2 YYDKDF (reference sequence). This chain's CDR3 is CATSITGLGGEQYF. The CDR3 coding sequence is TGTGCCACCAGCATAACGGGACTAGGAGGCGAGCAGTACTTC. Full variable domain (remainder filled in from reference TRBV15 and TRBJ2-7): DAMVIQNPRYQVTQFGKPVTLSCSQTLNHNVMYWYQQKSSQAPKLLFHYYDKDFNNEADTPDNFQSRRPNTSFCFLDIRSPGLGDTAMYLCATSITGLGGEQYFGPGTRLTVT.

This clonotype was observed many times. This chain links TRBV24-1 with TRBJ2-7, with TRBD1 matching 8 bases. This CDR3 region has 15 residues. CDR1 and CDR2 from the germline V gene are KGHDR and SFDVKD. J was trimmed by 0 bases and V by 6 bases; bases with no gene match: 6. Here the CDR3 DNA reads TGTGCCACCAGTCCCGGGACAGGCCTCTCCTACGAGCAGTACTTC. It codes for CATSPGTGLSYEQYF.

The table lists this clonotype with a few counts. V is TRBV6-1 and J is TRBJ2-7; TRBD1 matches at 10 bases. V shed 5 bases, J shed 3 bases, and the junction held 10 bases outside the gene matches. Looked up from germline, CDR1 is MNHNS and CDR2 is SASEGT. This CDR3 region has 16 residues. The CDR3 coding sequence is TGTGCCAGCAGTAGAATCTCCGGGACAGGGGACTACGAGCAGTACTTC. Protein: CASSRISGTGDYEQYF.